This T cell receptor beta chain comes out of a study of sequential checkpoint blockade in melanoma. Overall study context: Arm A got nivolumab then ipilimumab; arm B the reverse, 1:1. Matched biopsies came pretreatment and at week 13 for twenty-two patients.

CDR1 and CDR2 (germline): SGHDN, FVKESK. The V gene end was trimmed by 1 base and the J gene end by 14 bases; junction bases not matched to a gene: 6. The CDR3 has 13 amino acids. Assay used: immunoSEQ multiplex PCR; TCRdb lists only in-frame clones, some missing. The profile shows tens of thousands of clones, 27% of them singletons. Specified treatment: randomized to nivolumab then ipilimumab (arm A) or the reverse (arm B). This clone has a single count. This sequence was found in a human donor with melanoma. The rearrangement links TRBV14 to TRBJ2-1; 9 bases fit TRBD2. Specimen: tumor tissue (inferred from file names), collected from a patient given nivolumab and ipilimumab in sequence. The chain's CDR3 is CASSQVYGGGEFF. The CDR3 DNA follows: TGTGCCAGCAGCCAAGTCTACGGCGGGGGGGAGTTCTTC.